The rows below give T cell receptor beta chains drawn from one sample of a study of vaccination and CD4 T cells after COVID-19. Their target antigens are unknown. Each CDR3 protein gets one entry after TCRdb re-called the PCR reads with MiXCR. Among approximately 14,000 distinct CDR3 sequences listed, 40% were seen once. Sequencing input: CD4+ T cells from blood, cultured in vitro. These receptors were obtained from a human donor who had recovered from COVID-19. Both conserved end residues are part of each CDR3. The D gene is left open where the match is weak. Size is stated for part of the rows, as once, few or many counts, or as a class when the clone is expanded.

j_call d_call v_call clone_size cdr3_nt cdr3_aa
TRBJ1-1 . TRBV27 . TGTGCCAGCAGGGGACCCGGGGAAGCTTTCTTT CASRGPGEAFF
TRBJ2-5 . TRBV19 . TGTGCCAGTAGTTCCAGCCAAGAGACCCAGTACTTC CASSSSQETQYF
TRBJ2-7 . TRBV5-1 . TGCGCCAGCAGCTTGGTAACGGGGAACGAGCAGTACTTC CASSLVTGNEQYF
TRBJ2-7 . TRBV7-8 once TGTGCCAGCGGCCTACCCGGCGGCGAGCAGTACTTC CASGLPGGEQYF
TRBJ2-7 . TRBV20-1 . TGCAGTGCTAGCGGGGCTGGGGGCCAGCGCATCGAGCAGTACTTC CSASGAGGQRIEQYF
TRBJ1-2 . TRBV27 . TGTGCCAGTCGGGGGTTCGTTGCGGGTGGCTACACCTTC CASRGFVAGGYTF
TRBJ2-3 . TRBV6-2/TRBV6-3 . TGTGCCAGCAGTTACTCGACGGGGGTAGGTGATACGCAGTATTTT CASSYSTGVGDTQYF
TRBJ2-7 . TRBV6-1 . TGTGCCAGCAGACGACAAACCGACTACGAGCAGTACTTC CASRRQTDYEQYF
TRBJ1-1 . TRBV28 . TGTGCCAGCAGCTGGGGGCCCAGGGCTGAAGCTTTCTTT CASSWGPRAEAFF
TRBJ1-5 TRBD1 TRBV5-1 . TGCGCCAGCAGTACGGATGGACAGGGGAACCAGCCCCAGCATTTT CASSTDGQGNQPQHF
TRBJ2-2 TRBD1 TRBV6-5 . TGTGCCAGCAGTTACCTCAGGGGGATTAACACCGGGGAGCTGTTTTTT CASSYLRGINTGELFF
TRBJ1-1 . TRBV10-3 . TGTGCCATCAGTGCCTCTGCTAATCGGTTCACTGAAGCTTTCTTT CAISASANRFTEAFF
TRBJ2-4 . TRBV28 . TGTGCCAGCACTAGAACGCCGAGGAACATTCAGTACTTC CASTRTPRNIQYF
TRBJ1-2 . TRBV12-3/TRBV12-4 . TGTGCCAGCAGTTCCTCTAACTATGGCTACACCTTC CASSSSNYGYTF
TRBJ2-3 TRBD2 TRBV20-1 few TGCAGTGCTGTACTAGCGGGAGGGGACCTCACAGATACGCAGTATTTT CSAVLAGGDLTDTQYF
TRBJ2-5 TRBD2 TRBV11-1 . TGTGCCAGCAGCCGGACTAGCGGGAGGGCCTGGGAGACCCAGTACTTC CASSRTSGRAWETQYF
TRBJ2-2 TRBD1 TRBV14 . TGTGCCAGCAGCCAGGGACAGGGGACCGGGGAGCTGTTTTTT CASSQGQGTGELFF
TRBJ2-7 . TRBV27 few TGTGCCAGCAGTTTACAGTATGGGAGGAGGGAGCAGTACTTC CASSLQYGRREQYF
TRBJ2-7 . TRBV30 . TGTGCCTGGAGCCCCCTCCCCTACGAGCAGTACTTC CAWSPLPYEQYF
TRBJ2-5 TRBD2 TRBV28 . TGTGCCAGCAGTTTAATAGGGCTAGCGGAAGAGACCCAGTACTTC CASSLIGLAEETQYF
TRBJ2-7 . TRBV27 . TGTGCCAGCAGTTTAGATATTTTGGCGCAGGGGCGGGAGCAGTACTTC CASSLDILAQGREQYF
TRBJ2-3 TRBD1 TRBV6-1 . TGTGCCAGCAGTGTGGACAGGGGGCACCGCACAGATACGCAGTATTTT CASSVDRGHRTDTQYF
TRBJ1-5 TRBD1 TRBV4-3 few TGCGCCAGCAGCCAAGAGGAGGGGTTCAGACAGGGTGGCAATCAGCCCCAGCATTTT CASSQEEGFRQGGNQPQHF
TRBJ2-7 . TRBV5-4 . TGTGCCAGCAGCTTGTATTCTGGTGCCTACGAGCAGTACTTC CASSLYSGAYEQYF
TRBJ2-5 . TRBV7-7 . TGTGCTAGCAGCTTAGTGGACGGGTTTGGGGAGACCCAGTACTTC CASSLVDGFGETQYF
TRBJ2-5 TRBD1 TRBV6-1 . TGTGCCAGCTCAGGGGGACGACAAGAGACCCAGTACTTC CASSGGRQETQYF
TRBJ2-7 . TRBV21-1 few TGTGCCAGCAGCAAGCGCGACAGGCTCTACGAGCAGTACTTC CASSKRDRLYEQYF
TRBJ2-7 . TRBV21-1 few TGTGCCAGCAGCAAACAGGGCGAGCAGTACTTC CASSKQGEQYF
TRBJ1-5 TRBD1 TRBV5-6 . TGTGCCAGCAGCTTGGACAGGGGGCATCGCAATCAGCCCCAGCATTTT CASSLDRGHRNQPQHF
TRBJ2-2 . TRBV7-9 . TGTGCCAGCAGCCCGGAACCGAACACCGGGGAGCTGTTTTTT CASSPEPNTGELFF
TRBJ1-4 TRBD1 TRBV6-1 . TGTGCCAGCAGTGAAGGGAGATACCGGACAGGGAGAGGAGAAAAACTGTTTTTT CASSEGRYRTGRGEKLFF
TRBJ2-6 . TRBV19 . TGTGCCAGCAGTACAGGGTCCGGGGCCAACGTCCTGACTTTC CASSTGSGANVLTF
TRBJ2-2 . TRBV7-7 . TGTGCCAGCAGCTTTGGGGGGCCCTGGGCCGGGGAGCTGTTTTTT CASSFGGPWAGELFF
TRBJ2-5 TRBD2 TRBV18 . TGTGCCAGCTCACCAATCCCGGGACTAGCGGGAGCTCAAGAGACCCAGTACTTC CASSPIPGLAGAQETQYF
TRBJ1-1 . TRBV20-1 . TGCAGTGCTAGGGGACGGACGAACACTGAAGCTTTCTTT CSARGRTNTEAFF
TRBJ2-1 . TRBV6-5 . TGTGCCAGCAGTTACTCGGACTGGCGAGAGTTCTTC CASSYSDWREFF
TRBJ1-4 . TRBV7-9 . TGTGCCAGCAGTTTTGGAGCTGGAGTACGTGAAAAACTGTTTTTT CASSFGAGVREKLFF
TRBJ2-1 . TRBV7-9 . TGTGCCAGCAGCTCGAACGGGTTCCGCTACAATGAGCAGTTCTTC CASSSNGFRYNEQFF
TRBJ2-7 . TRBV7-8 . TGTGCCAGCAGCCCCCATTTCGACAAGCAGTACTTC CASSPHFDKQYF